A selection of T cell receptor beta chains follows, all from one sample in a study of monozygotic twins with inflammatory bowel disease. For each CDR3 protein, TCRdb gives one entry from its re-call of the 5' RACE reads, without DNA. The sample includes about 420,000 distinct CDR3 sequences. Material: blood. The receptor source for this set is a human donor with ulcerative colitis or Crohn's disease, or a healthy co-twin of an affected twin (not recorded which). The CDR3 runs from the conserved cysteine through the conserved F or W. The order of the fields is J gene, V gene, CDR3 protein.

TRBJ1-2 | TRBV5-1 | CASSSEDSYGYTF
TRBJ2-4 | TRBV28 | CASSSNLAKNIQYF
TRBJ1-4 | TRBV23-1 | CASSLLEKLFF
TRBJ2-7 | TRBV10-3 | CAISTGQIYEQYF
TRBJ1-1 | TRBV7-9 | CASSLAGTGINTEAFF
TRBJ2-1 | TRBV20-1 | CSARTTLSYNEQFF
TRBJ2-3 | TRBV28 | CASSWEDRRSDTQYF
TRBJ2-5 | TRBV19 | CASSRIGETQYF
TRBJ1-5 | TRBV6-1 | CASSKGSRGHF
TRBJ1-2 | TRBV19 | CATKKPGTNYGYTF
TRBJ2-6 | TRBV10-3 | CAISAGLSGANVLTF
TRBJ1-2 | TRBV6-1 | CASSGGTGDLYGYTF
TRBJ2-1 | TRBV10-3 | CAISERQGDDEQFF
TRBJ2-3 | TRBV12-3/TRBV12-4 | CASSLPRLAGSTDTQYF
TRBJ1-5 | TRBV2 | CASSEEGISNQPQHF
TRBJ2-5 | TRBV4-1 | CASSQDRGTGGPRETQYF
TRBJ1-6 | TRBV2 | CASSGTRTSPLHF
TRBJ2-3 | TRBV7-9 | CASSVDRSKNTDTQYF
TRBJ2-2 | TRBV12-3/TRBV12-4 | CASSSIGSGELFF
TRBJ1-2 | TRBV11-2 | CASSPRMGTSHGYTF
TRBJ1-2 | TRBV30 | CAWRAWGGSYGYTF
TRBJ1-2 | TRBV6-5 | CASSYQAGGPYGYTF
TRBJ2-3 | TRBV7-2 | CASSRTGGRTDTQYF
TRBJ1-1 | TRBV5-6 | CASSLGGRWTEAFF
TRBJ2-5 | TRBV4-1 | CASSQVPAGPQETQYF
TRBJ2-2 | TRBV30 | CAWSKAPRLAGAGELFF
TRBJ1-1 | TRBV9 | CASSVGPGLRTEAFF
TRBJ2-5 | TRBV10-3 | CAIGSPQETQYF
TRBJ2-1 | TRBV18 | CASSPDRSNNEQFF